This entry is about one T cell receptor (beta chain). CD8 cells regarded as naive lacked CD45RO, were positively chosen for CCR7, and omitted terminally differentiated effector memory CD45RA+ cells. This CDR3 region has 16 residues. CDR1 is MDHEN and CDR2 is SYDVKM in the germline V gene. Trimming took off 2 bases at V and 8 bases at J, with 19 bases between the two ends. Original processing methods: ImmunoSEQ only sent back junction sequences with no quality scores, so filtering was done differently. Some clones are missing from TCRdb's copy, which holds only in-frame ones; the method was immunoSEQ multiplex PCR. V and J calls and clone size are given by that table; D and trimming were obtained from the DNA. The sample holds approximately 1.9 million clones; just under 95% are singletons and the top ten take over 1.5%. The sample comes from a study of shared clonotypes between healthy human individuals.

The chain carries TRBV28 and TRBJ1-5; perhaps TRBD1 as D (6 bases). The sample taken for sequencing was naive CD8+ T cells from PBMCs. This sequence was found in a man younger than 35 in good health. Some clones in this sample may be carry-over from other donors' samples. CDR3 residues: CASSLGTKAVMEPQHF. CDR3 nucleotide sequence: TGTGCCAGCAGTTTAGGGACAAAGGCCGTAATGGAGCCCCAGCATTTT.